Detailed here is one T cell receptor beta chain. Antigen: not known. This sample is part of a study of T-cell reconstitution after alpha-beta-depleted transplantation in children. Study results and caveats: T-cell counts and diversity at one year following transplant were attributed mainly to newly produced T cells. About two months after transplant, alpha-beta T cells reportedly came from several hundred expanded graft clones.

Unique molecular identifiers featured in how the TCRbeta library was prepared. TCRdb re-derived calls from the PCR reads in MiXCR, one entry per CDR3 protein. The table includes roughly 350,000 distinct CDR3 sequences, around 15% detected once. Trimming stripped 1 base from V and 0 bases from J, with 13 bases between. This CDR3 is built from 17 residues. CDR1 is LGHNA and CDR2 is YNFKEQ in the germline V gene. The receptor comes from a male patient between 2 and 15 years old who had a stem cell transplant for acute lymphoblastic leukemia, so the T cells may come from the graft donor. The sample consisted of PBMCs, mostly from graft donor cells, taken 360 days after TCRalphabeta/CD19-depleted stem cell transplant. The genes are TRBV4-2 and TRBJ2-4; D is perhaps TRBD2 (6 bases). The CDR3 region has the DNA TGTGCCAGCAGCCAAGGGGAGCGGGTTAAAGCCAAAAACATTCAGTACTTC. Translating it yields CASSQGERVKAKNIQYF.